These T cell receptor beta chains were read from a single sample in a study of regulatory T cells in long-lasting Graves disease. TCRdb reanalysed the multiplex PCR reads using MiXCR and keeps one entry per CDR3 protein. The sample has approximately 390,000 distinct CDR3 sequences, under 20% seen once. These data also featured in a second study, about T cells in Graves' hyperthyroidism and ophthalmopathy.

The sample in question was peripheral blood mononuclear cells (PBMCs), obtained at new diagnosis, from a patient treated with antithyroid drugs. All receptors derive from a woman aged 18 to 35 with Graves disease. Both conserved end residues are part of each CDR3. D genes are given only for firm matches. Not all rows give a size; the values are once, few, many and, for expanded clones, a class.

CDR3	DNA	D	size	V	J
CSALVRSYGYTF	TGCAGTGCGCTCGTCAGATCCTATGGCTACACCTTC	NA	NA	TRBV20-1	TRBJ1-2
CASSLPTGDGYTF	TGTGCCAGCAGCTTACCCACAGGGGATGGCTACACCTTC	TRBD1	many	TRBV7-9	TRBJ1-2
CASSRQGAGYEQYF	TGTGCCAGCAGCCGACAGGGGGCCGGGTACGAGCAGTACTTC	TRBD1	many	TRBV5-5	TRBJ2-7
CASSLDVYTEAFF	TGCGCCAGCAGCTTGGACGTTTACACTGAAGCTTTCTTT	NA	many	TRBV5-1	TRBJ1-1
CASSLQATGELFF	TGTGCCAGCAGCCTACAGGCGACCGGGGAGCTGTTTTTT	NA	many	TRBV6-1	TRBJ2-2
CASSSGLAGIQETQYF	TGTGCCAGCAGCTCAGGACTAGCGGGGATACAAGAGACCCAGTACTTC	TRBD2	many	TRBV7-9	TRBJ2-5
CASSLETEVTEAFF	TGTGCCAGCAGCTTAGAGACAGAGGTGACTGAAGCTTTCTTT	NA	NA	TRBV7-9	TRBJ1-1
CASSTTSGEQFF	TGTGCCAGCAGCACCACTAGCGGAGAGCAGTTCTTC	TRBD2	many	TRBV28	TRBJ2-1
CSVETYSPLAGANTGELFF	TGCAGCGTTGAAACCTATTCCCCCCTAGCGGGAGCGAACACCGGGGAGCTGTTTTTT	TRBD2	NA	TRBV20-1	TRBJ2-2
CASSPRGLEQETQYF	TGTGCCAGCTCGCCAAGGGGACTCGAACAAGAGACCCAGTACTTC	NA	many	TRBV18	TRBJ2-5
CASSYSARTTEAFF	TGTGCCAGCAGTTACTCCGCCAGGACCACTGAAGCTTTCTTT	NA	many	TRBV6-9	TRBJ1-1
CASSPGGTSGDQSSDTQYF	TGTGCCAGCAGCCCTGGGGGGACTAGCGGGGACCAATCATCAGATACGCAGTATTTT	TRBD2	NA	TRBV9	TRBJ2-3
CASTHHPGQGVAGAVNEQFF	TGTGCCAGCACCCACCATCCGGGACAGGGGGTGGCGGGAGCTGTAAATGAGCAGTTCTTC	TRBD1	many	TRBV28	TRBJ2-1
CASSVDPGIEQYF	TGTGCCAGCAGCGTGGACCCAGGGATCGAGCAGTACTTC	NA	many	TRBV5-6	TRBJ2-7
CSASRTLLARGETQYF	TGCAGTGCTAGCCGGACTCTACTAGCCCGAGGGGAGACCCAGTACTTC	NA	many	TRBV20-1	TRBJ2-5
CASSYTGGYGYTF	TGTGCCAGCAGCTACACAGGGGGCTATGGCTACACCTTC	TRBD1	many	TRBV7-3	TRBJ1-2
CSASQNQPGTDTQYF	TGCAGTGCTTCCCAAAACCAGCCTGGCACAGATACGCAGTATTTT	NA	many	TRBV20-1	TRBJ2-3
CASSDRTGIGSPLHF	TGTGCCAGCAGCGACAGAACAGGGATCGGTTCACCCCTCCACTTT	NA	NA	TRBV7-9	TRBJ1-6
CASSSRQGAAGELFF	TGTGCCAGCAGTTCACGACAGGGGGCCGCCGGGGAGCTGTTTTTT	TRBD1	NA	TRBV6-2/TRBV6-3	TRBJ2-2
CASSLTGGIGNTIYF	TGTGCCAGCAGTTTAACAGGGGGGATCGGAAACACCATATATTTT	TRBD1	NA	TRBV27	TRBJ1-3
CSVAETTSTDTQYF	TGCAGCGTTGCCGAGACGACTAGCACAGATACGCAGTATTTT	NA	many	TRBV29-1	TRBJ2-3
CASSSSGTVYEQYF	TGTGCCAGCAGCTCCTCCGGGACAGTCTACGAGCAGTACTTC	TRBD1	many	TRBV5-5	TRBJ2-7
CASSLGVLYYGYTF	TGTGCCAGCAGCTTAGGCGTACTCTACTATGGCTACACCTTC	NA	many	TRBV7-2	TRBJ1-2
CASSSAAQGIGELFF	TGTGCCAGCAGTTCAGCTGCACAGGGGATCGGGGAGCTGTTTTTT	TRBD1	few	TRBV7-2	TRBJ2-2
CASTPVDPNTGELFF	TGTGCCTCTACCCCCGTTGACCCGAACACCGGGGAGCTGTTTTTT	NA	many	TRBV30	TRBJ2-2
CASSRAGLSNQPQHF	TGTGCCAGCAGCAGGGCGGGATTGAGCAATCAGCCCCAGCATTTT	NA	many	TRBV3-1	TRBJ1-5
CATSDDRGRGEQYF	TGTGCCACCAGTGATGACAGGGGGCGAGGGGAGCAGTACTTC	TRBD1	many	TRBV24-1	TRBJ2-7
CASSQDLRGLGETQYF	TGTGCCAGCAGCCAAGACCTCAGGGGGCTCGGGGAGACCCAGTACTTC	TRBD1	many	TRBV14	TRBJ2-5
CASSTNRVGTDTQYF	TGTGCCAGCAGTACCAACAGGGTGGGCACAGATACGCAGTATTTT	NA	many	TRBV6-2/TRBV6-3	TRBJ2-3
CASSPPDGNYGYTF	TGTGCCAGCTCACCACCTGACGGGAACTATGGCTACACCTTC	NA	many	TRBV18	TRBJ1-2
CSASPSGSTRELFF	TGCAGTGCTAGTCCTAGCGGGAGTACCAGGGAGCTGTTTTTT	TRBD2	few	TRBV20-1	TRBJ2-2
CRGNEQFF	TGCAGGGGGAATGAGCAGTTCTTC	NA	NA	TRBV20-1	TRBJ2-1
CASSLTFHETQYF	TGTGCCAGCAGCTTAACGTTTCACGAGACCCAGTACTTC	NA	many	TRBV7-3	TRBJ2-5
CSARDGWRRTGELFF	TGCAGTGCTAGAGATGGCTGGAGGAGGACCGGGGAGCTGTTTTTT	NA	many	TRBV20-1	TRBJ2-2
CASRRYRQTTEAFF	TGTGCCAGCAGGCGTTATCGCCAGACTACTGAAGCTTTCTTT	NA	many	TRBV28	TRBJ1-1
CASSFDVSYEQYF	TGTGCCAGCAGCTTCGATGTCTCCTACGAGCAGTACTTC	NA	many	TRBV7-8	TRBJ2-7
CASTLGQGPYEQYF	TGTGCCAGCACCCTGGGACAGGGGCCCTACGAGCAGTACTTC	TRBD1	many	TRBV2	TRBJ2-7
CASSVGPNEKLFF	TGTGCCAGCAGCGTAGGTCCGAATGAAAAACTGTTTTTT	NA	few	TRBV9	TRBJ1-4
CASSLPNTGGARETQYF	TGTGCCAGCAGTTTACCTAATACAGGGGGCGCGAGGGAGACCCAGTACTTC	TRBD1	few	TRBV28	TRBJ2-5
CASSGQLALTDTQYF	TGTGCCAGCAGCGGGCAACTAGCGCTCACAGATACGCAGTATTTT	TRBD2	NA	TRBV9	TRBJ2-3
CASHDGNQETQYF	TGTGCCAGCCACGACGGGAATCAAGAGACCCAGTACTTC	NA	many	TRBV6-1	TRBJ2-5
CASSFETGFYSYEQYF	TGCGCCAGCAGCTTCGAGACAGGGTTCTACTCCTACGAGCAGTACTTC	TRBD1	NA	TRBV5-1	TRBJ2-7
CASSRGAYQPQHF	TGTGCCAGCAGCCGGGGGGCTTATCAGCCCCAGCATTTT	NA	many	TRBV3-1	TRBJ1-5
CAISEASSSYEQYF	TGTGCCATCAGTGAGGCTTCCAGCTCCTACGAGCAGTACTTC	NA	many	TRBV10-3	TRBJ2-7
CASSAGTTYNEQFF	TGTGCCAGCAGTGCCGGGACTACCTACAATGAGCAGTTCTTC	TRBD2	many	TRBV28	TRBJ2-1